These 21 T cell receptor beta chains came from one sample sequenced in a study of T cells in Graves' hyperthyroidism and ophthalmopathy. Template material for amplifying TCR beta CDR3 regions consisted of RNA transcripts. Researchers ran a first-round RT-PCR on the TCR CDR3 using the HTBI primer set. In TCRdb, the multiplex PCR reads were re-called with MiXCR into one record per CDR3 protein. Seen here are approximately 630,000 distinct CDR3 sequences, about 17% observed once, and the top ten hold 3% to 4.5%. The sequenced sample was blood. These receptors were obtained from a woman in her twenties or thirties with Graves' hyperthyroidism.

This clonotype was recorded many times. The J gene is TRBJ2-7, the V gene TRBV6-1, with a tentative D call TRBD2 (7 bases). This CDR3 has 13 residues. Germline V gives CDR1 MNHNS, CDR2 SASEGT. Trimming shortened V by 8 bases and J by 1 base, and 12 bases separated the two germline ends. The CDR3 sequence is CASGRGSSYEQYF. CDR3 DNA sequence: TGTGCCAGCGGGAGGGGGAGTTCCTACGAGCAGTACTTC.

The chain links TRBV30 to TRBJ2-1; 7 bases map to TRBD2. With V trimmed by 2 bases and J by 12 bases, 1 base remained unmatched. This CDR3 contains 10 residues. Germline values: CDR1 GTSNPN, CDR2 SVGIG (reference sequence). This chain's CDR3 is CAWSSGGQFF. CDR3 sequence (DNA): TGTGCCTGGAGTTCGGGGGGGCAGTTCTTC.

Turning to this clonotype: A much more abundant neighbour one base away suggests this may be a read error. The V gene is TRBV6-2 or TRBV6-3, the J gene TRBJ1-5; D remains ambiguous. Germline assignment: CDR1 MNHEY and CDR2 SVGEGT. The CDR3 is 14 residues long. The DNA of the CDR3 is TGTGCCAGCAGTTACCCAAACGGTAATCAGCCCCAGCGTTTT. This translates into CASSYPNGNQPQRF.

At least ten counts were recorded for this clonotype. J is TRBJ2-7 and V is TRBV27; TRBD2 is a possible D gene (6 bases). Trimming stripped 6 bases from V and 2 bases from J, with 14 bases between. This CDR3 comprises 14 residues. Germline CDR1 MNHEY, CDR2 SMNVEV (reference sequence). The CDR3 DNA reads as TGTGCCAGCAGCACACTAGCAGCTCCCTACGAGCAGTACTTC. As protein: CASSTLAAPYEQYF.

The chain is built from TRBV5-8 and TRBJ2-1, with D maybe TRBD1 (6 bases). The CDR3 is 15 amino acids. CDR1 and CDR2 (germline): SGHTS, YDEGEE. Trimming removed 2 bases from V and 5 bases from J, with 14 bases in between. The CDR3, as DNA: TGTGCCAGCAGCTTAGGGGGTTGGATCGACAATGAGCAGTTCTTC. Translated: CASSLGGWIDNEQFF.

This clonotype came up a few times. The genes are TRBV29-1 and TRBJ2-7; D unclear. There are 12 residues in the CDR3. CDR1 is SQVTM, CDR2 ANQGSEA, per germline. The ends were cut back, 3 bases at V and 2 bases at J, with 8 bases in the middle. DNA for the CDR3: TGCAGCGTTGAGATTGGCGCCTACGAGCAGTACTTC. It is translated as CSVEIGAYEQYF.

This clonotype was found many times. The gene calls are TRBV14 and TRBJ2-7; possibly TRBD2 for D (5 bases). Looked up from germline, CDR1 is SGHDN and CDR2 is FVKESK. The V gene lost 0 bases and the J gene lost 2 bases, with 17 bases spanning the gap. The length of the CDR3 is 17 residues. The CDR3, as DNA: TGTGCCAGCAGCCAAGACTCGGGGAAGAGGCCCCCCTACGAGCAGTACTTC. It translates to CASSQDSGKRPPYEQYF.

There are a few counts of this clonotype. CDR3 protein: CASKEAGGGNEQFF. The CDR3 DNA follows: TGTGCCAGCAAAGAAGCGGGAGGAGGGAATGAGCAGTTCTTC. V is TRBV7-9 and J is TRBJ2-1, with 9 bases aligning to TRBD2. This CDR3 comprises 14 residues. Trimming at V came to 7 bases and at J to 7 bases, leaving 8 bases not matched to a gene. Germline V CDR1 and CDR2: SEHNR, FQNEAQ (reference sequence).

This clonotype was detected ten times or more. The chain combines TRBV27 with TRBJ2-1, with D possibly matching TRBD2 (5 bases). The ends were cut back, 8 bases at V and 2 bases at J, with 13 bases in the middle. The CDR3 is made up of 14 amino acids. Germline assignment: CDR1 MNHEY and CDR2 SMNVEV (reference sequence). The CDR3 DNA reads TGTGCCAGCTCACCCAGCGGTACCTACAATGAGCAGTTCTTC. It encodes CASSPSGTYNEQFF.

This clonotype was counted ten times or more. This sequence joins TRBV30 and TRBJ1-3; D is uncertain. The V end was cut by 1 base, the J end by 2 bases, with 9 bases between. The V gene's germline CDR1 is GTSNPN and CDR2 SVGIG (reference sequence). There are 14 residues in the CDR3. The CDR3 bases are TGTGCCTGGAGTGCGGGTTCGCCTGGAAACACCATATATTTT. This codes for CAWSAGSPGNTIYF.

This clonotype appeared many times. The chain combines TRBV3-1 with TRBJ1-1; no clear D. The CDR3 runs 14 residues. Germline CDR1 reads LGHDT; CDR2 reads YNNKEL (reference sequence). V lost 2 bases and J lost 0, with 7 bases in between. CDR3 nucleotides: TGTGCCAGCAGCCAAAGAACGGTGAACACTGAAGCTTTCTTT. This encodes CASSQRTVNTEAFF.

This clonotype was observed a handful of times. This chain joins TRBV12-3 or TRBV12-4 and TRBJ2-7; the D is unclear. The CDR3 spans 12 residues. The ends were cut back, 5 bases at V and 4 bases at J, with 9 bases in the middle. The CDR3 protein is CASSARIYEQYF. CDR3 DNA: TGTGCCAGCAGTGCTCGGATATACGAGCAGTACTTC.

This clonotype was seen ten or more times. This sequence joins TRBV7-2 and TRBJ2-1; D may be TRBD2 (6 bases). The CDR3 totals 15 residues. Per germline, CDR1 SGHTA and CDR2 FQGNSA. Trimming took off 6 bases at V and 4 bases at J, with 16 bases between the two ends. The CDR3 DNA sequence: TGTGCCAGCAGTCCGGAGGGGAACTATTACAATGAGCAGTTCTTC. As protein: CASSPEGNYYNEQFF.

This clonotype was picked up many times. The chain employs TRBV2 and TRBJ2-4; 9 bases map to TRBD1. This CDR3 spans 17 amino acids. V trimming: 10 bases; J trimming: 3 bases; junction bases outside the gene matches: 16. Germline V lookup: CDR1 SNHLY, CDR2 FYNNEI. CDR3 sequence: CATKGQGIEYGKNIQYF. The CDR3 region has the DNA TGTGCCACCAAGGGACAGGGCATTGAATACGGCAAAAACATTCAGTACTTC.

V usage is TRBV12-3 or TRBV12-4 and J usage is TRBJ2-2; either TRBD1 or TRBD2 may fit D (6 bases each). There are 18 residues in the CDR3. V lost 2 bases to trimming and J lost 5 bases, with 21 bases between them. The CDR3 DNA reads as TGTGCCAGCAGTTTAAGGGGGGCGGGACTCCAGATAACCGGGGAGCTGTTTTTT. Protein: CASSLRGAGLQITGELFF.

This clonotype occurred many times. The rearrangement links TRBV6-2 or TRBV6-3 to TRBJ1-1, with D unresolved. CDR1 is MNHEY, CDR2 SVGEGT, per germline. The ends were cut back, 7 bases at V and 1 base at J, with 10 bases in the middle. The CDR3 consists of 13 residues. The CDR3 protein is CASNRVKNTEAFF. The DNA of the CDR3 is TGTGCCAGCAATAGAGTTAAGAACACTGAAGCTTTCTTT.

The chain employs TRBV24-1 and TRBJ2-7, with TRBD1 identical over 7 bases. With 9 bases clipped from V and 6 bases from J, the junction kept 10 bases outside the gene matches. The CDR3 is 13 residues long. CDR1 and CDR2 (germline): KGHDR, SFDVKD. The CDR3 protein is CATSLNRGTEQYF. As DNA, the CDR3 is TGTGCCACCTCATTGAACAGGGGCACCGAGCAGTACTTC.

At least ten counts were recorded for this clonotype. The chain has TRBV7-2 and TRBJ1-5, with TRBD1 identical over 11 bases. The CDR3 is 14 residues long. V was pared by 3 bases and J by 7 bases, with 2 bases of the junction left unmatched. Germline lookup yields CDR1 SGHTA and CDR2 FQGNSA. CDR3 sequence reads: CASSFGTGGQPQHF. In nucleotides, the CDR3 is TGTGCCAGCAGCTTCGGGACAGGGGGGCAGCCCCAGCATTTT.

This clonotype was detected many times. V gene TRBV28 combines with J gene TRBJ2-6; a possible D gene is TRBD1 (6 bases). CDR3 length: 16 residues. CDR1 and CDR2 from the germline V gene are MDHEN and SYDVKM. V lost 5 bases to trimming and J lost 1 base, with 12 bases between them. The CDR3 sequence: CASSDLTGSGANVLTF. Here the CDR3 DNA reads TGTGCCAGCAGTGATCTTACAGGGTCTGGGGCCAACGTCCTGACTTTC.

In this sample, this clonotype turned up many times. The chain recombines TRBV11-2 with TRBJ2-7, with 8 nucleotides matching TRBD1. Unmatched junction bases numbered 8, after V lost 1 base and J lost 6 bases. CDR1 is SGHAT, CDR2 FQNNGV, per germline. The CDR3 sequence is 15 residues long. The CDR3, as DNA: TGTGCCAGCAGCTTAGGGACAGGGTTCCTCGGCGAGCAGTACTTC. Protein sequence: CASSLGTGFLGEQYF.

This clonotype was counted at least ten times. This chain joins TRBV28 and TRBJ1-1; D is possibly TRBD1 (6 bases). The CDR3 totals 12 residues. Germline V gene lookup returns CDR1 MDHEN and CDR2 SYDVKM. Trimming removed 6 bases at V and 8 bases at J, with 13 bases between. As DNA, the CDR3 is TGTGCCAGCAGAGGGGACAACTTGGAAGCTTTCTTT. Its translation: CASRGDNLEAFF.